The 6 T cell receptor beta chains below all came from one sample that was sequenced in a study of T cells in Graves' hyperthyroidism and ophthalmopathy. Using RNA transcripts as the source, TCR beta CDR3 regions were amplified. Primed by the HTBI set, a first-round RT-PCR was run on the TCR CDR3. Using its own MiXCR run on the multiplex PCR reads, TCRdb lists one record per CDR3 protein. Of under 700,000 distinct CDR3 sequences in the sample, 46% were seen once. The sequencing sample was made of peripheral blood or thyroid tissue (not recorded which). The receptors were sampled from a woman aged 18 to 35 with Graves' hyperthyroidism.

The V and J genes are TRBV12-5 and TRBJ1-5; unclear D gene. The CDR3 runs 16 residues. With 0 bases removed from V and 3 bases from J, the gap between germline ends came to 12 bases. The V gene's germline CDR1 is LGHNT and CDR2 FRNRAP. The CDR3 DNA reads TGTGCTAGTGGTTTGGTACTGGGTGAAATCAATCAGCCCCAGCATTTT. This sequence encodes CASGLVLGEINQPQHF.

This clonotype was counted ten times or more. The chain joins TRBV2 to TRBJ1-2; TRBD1 is a possible D gene (5 bases). CDR3 length equals 11 residues. Germline V gene sequence: CDR1 SNHLY, CDR2 FYNNEI. The germline V and J ends were trimmed by 6 bases and 8 bases, with 10 bases remaining between them. CDR3 residues: CASRAGQGYTF. In DNA form, the CDR3 reads TGTGCCAGCAGGGCAGGGCAGGGCTACACCTTC.

This clonotype has only a few counts. The chain recombines TRBV12-3 or TRBV12-4 with TRBJ2-7; D unclear. Trimming removed 6 bases at V and 6 bases at J, with 15 bases between. The CDR3 spans 13 residues. In DNA, the CDR3 is TGTGCCAGCAGCCTTGAGGCCTGGGTCGAGCAGTACTTC. It translates to CASSLEAWVEQYF.

This chain joins TRBV2 and TRBJ2-5; the D call may be TRBD1 or TRBD2 (6 bases each). The CDR3 is 15 amino acids. Germline V gene sequence: CDR1 SNHLY, CDR2 FYNNEI. V was shortened by 6 bases and J by 2 bases, with 16 bases between the two germline ends. The CDR3, as DNA: TGTGCCAGCAGCGTACGACTAGGGGGTCAAGAGACCCAGTACTTC. As protein: CASSVRLGGQETQYF.

This clonotype was detected only a few times. V usage is TRBV29-1 and J usage is TRBJ2-6; TRBD1 is a possible D gene (5 bases). Germline loops: CDR1 SQVTM, CDR2 ANQGSEA. The CDR3 has 14 residues. The V and J ends lost 0 bases and 4 bases respectively, with 7 bases between them. For the CDR3, the DNA is TGCAGCGTTGAAGATCGGACAGGGGCCAACGTCCTGACTTTC. Residues: CSVEDRTGANVLTF.

This clonotype was seen many times. The V gene is TRBV2, the J gene TRBJ1-5; D not certain. Germline V gene lookup returns CDR1 SNHLY and CDR2 FYNNEI. The V end was cut by 1 base, the J end by 10 bases, with 8 bases between. This CDR3 has 12 residues. Here the CDR3 reads CASSEDLPPQHF. DNA for the CDR3: TGTGCCAGCAGTGAAGACCTCCCCCCCCAGCATTTT. The full variable domain, its missing parts supplied by reference TRBV2 and TRBJ1-5, is EPEVTQTPSHQVTQMGQEVILRCVPISNHLYFYWYRQILGQKVEFLVSFYNNEISEKSEIFDDQFSVERPDGSNFTLKIRSTKLEDSAMYFCASSEDLPPQHFGDGTRLSIL.